These 12 T cell receptor beta chains share one sample of origin, sequenced in a study of blood T cell repertoires in COVID-19. Here immunoSEQ multiplex PCR was the method, and the copy in TCRdb shows in-frame clones only, minus some. The sample contains around 340,000 clones, 80% to 90% of which appear only once. Sequenced input: peripheral blood. These TCRs come from a man aged 25 to 45 with active or convalescent COVID-19.

The V gene is TRBV6-5, the J gene TRBJ2-3, with D unresolved. The V end was cut by 7 bases, the J end by 4 bases, with 12 bases between. Germline V gives CDR1 MNHEY, CDR2 SVGAGI. The CDR3 covers 13 residues. CDR3 sequence (DNA): TGTGCCAGCAACCTAGAAGCGCCAGATACGCAGTATTTT. Translation: CASNLEAPDTQYF.

The genes are TRBV2 and TRBJ2-7, with 8 bases aligning to TRBD1. Trimming cost V 5 bases and J 1 base; bases outside gene matches: 4. Germline assignment: CDR1 SNHLY and CDR2 FYNNEI. The CDR3 consists of 14 residues. As DNA, the CDR3 is TGTGCCAGCAGTAATTGGACAGGGTCCTACGAGCAGTACTTC. Encoded protein: CASSNWTGSYEQYF.

This clone was recorded only once. The chain recombines TRBV5-1 with TRBJ2-1, with 7 bases aligning to TRBD1. Germline values: CDR1 SGHRS, CDR2 YFSETQ. The junction had 8 bases not matched to a gene; V was cut back by 4 bases and J by 7 bases. This CDR3 region has 14 residues. DNA of the CDR3: TGCGCCAGCAGCATAGGGGGCTTGGGTAATGAGCAGTTCTTC. Protein product: CASSIGGLGNEQFF.

This rearrangement joins TRBV5-1 to TRBJ2-3; maybe TRBD2 (6 bases). Trimming cost V 4 bases and J 2 bases, with 17 bases left between them. The V gene's germline CDR1 is SGHRS and CDR2 YFSETQ. The CDR3 consists of 16 residues. As DNA, the CDR3 is TGCGCCAGCAGCCAACGGGGACTGGGGTCCACAGATACGCAGTATTTT. Translation: CASSQRGLGSTDTQYF.

V is TRBV11-2 and J is TRBJ2-7; D remains unclear. The CDR3 has 14 amino acids. Per germline, CDR1 SGHAT and CDR2 FQNNGV. Trimming pared 5 bases from V and 2 bases from J, leaving 13 bases between. This CDR3 is CASSPVSFTYEQYF. DNA of the CDR3: TGTGCCAGCAGCCCAGTCAGTTTTACCTACGAGCAGTACTTC.

The rearrangement uses TRBV6-5 and TRBJ2-6; weak D call: TRBD2 (6 bases). The CDR3 loop spans 14 amino acids. The V end lost 6 bases, the J end lost 2 bases, and 8 bases lay between the germline ends. Germline V gene sequence: CDR1 MNHEY, CDR2 SVGAGI. The CDR3 nucleotides read TGTGCCAGCAGGTCGGGGGCTGGGGCCAACGTCCTGACTTTC. It is translated as CASRSGAGANVLTF.

This clone is a singleton in its sample. This chain links TRBV6-6 with TRBJ2-5; D may be TRBD2 (7 bases). CDR3 size: 15 residues. V lost 7 bases and J 5 bases, leaving 20 bases between the germline ends. Germline V gene lookup returns CDR1 MNHNY and CDR2 SVGAGI (reference sequence). The CDR3 DNA sequence: TGTGCCAGCACCTACAAGGGCAGGGGAGGGGAGACCCAGTACTTC. It specifies CASTYKGRGGETQYF.

CDR3 loop: CASSPAGTGGYEQYF. As DNA, the CDR3 is TGTGCCAGCAGCCCGGCCGGGACAGGGGGCTACGAGCAGTACTTC. V gene TRBV13 combines with J gene TRBJ2-7; TRBD1 matches 11 bases. The CDR3 covers 15 residues. CDR1 and CDR2 from the germline V gene are PRHDT and FYEKMQ (reference sequence). V lost 5 bases to trimming and J lost 3 bases; unmatched junction nucleotides: 6.

The chain uses TRBV6-5 and TRBJ2-3; 11 bases agree with TRBD2. CDR1 is MNHEY, CDR2 SVGAGI, per germline. CDR3 length: 15 amino acids. V shed 6 bases, J shed 6 bases, and the junction held 8 bases outside the gene matches. The CDR3 region has the DNA TGTGCCAGCAGATTAGCGGGGGGGAATCCGGATACGCAGTATTTT. Protein product: CASRLAGGNPDTQYF.

The chain joins TRBV4-1 to TRBJ2-1, with 9 bases matching TRBD2. The ends lost 4 bases at V and 6 bases at J; junction bases unmatched: 10. The CDR3 runs to 16 residues. The germline CDR1 and CDR2 sequences are MGHRA and YSYEKL. The DNA for the CDR3 is TGCGCCAGCAGCCTTTTGCGGGAGGGCCCTGGCAATGAGCAGTTCTTC. Encoded protein: CASSLLREGPGNEQFF.

This rearrangement joins TRBV5-5 to TRBJ2-1; D is possibly TRBD2 (5 bases). The CDR3 has 18 residues. V dropped 1 base and J dropped 0 bases, with 17 bases sitting between them. Germline loops: CDR1 SGHKS, CDR2 YYEKEE (reference sequence). The CDR3 sequence: CASSLRYLTGNSYNEQFF. The CDR3 bases are TGTGCCAGCAGCTTGCGATACCTGACGGGGAACTCCTACAATGAGCAGTTCTTC.

The chain carries TRBV27 and TRBJ1-4; D might be TRBD1 (5 bases). Germline lookup yields CDR1 MNHEY and CDR2 SMNVEV (reference sequence). The CDR3 sequence is 15 residues long. The V gene lost 4 bases and the J gene lost 10 bases, with 19 bases spanning the gap. CDR3 residues: CASSSAGGTPGKLFF. The CDR3 coding sequence is TGTGCCAGCAGTTCCGCTGGAGGGACGCCCGGAAAACTGTTTTTT.